Listed here is a single T cell receptor beta chain. Antigen unknown. The PCR employed 60 Vbeta primers together with 13 Jbeta primers. The data were produced by immunoSEQ multiplex PCR, yet TCRdb's version contains in-frame clones alone and is incomplete. The sample records under 150,000 clones, over 55% being singletons. The entry originates in a study of cytomegalovirus exposure and HLA in healthy donors. Study-wide results and limits: TCR beta V segments were, for the most part, productive about 90% or about 30% of the time in an earlier analysis. The authors assumed roughly uniform sequencing depth across donors for presence/absence analyses. Most TCR sequences were seen very rarely across donors, but some public TCRs occurred in many.

Material for sequencing was PBMCs. The origin of this receptor is a man younger than 30 in good health and CMV-seropositive.

CDR3 DNA sequence: TGTGCCAGCAGGGGCCCGGCTCAGATGAACACCGGGGAGCTGTTTTTT. Its translation: CASRGPAQMNTGELFF. The V and J genes are TRBV2 and TRBJ2-2; D unresolved. This CDR3 is 16 amino acids long. V was pared by 6 bases and J by 1 base, with 15 bases between. Germline CDR1 is SNHLY and CDR2 is FYNNEI. The variable domain in full, completed from reference TRBV2 and TRBJ2-2, reads EPEVTQTPSHQVTQMGQEVILRCVPISNHLYFYWYRQILGQKVEFLVSFYNNEISEKSEIFDDQFSVERPDGSNFTLKIRSTKLEDSAMYFCASRGPAQMNTGELFFGEGSRLTVL.